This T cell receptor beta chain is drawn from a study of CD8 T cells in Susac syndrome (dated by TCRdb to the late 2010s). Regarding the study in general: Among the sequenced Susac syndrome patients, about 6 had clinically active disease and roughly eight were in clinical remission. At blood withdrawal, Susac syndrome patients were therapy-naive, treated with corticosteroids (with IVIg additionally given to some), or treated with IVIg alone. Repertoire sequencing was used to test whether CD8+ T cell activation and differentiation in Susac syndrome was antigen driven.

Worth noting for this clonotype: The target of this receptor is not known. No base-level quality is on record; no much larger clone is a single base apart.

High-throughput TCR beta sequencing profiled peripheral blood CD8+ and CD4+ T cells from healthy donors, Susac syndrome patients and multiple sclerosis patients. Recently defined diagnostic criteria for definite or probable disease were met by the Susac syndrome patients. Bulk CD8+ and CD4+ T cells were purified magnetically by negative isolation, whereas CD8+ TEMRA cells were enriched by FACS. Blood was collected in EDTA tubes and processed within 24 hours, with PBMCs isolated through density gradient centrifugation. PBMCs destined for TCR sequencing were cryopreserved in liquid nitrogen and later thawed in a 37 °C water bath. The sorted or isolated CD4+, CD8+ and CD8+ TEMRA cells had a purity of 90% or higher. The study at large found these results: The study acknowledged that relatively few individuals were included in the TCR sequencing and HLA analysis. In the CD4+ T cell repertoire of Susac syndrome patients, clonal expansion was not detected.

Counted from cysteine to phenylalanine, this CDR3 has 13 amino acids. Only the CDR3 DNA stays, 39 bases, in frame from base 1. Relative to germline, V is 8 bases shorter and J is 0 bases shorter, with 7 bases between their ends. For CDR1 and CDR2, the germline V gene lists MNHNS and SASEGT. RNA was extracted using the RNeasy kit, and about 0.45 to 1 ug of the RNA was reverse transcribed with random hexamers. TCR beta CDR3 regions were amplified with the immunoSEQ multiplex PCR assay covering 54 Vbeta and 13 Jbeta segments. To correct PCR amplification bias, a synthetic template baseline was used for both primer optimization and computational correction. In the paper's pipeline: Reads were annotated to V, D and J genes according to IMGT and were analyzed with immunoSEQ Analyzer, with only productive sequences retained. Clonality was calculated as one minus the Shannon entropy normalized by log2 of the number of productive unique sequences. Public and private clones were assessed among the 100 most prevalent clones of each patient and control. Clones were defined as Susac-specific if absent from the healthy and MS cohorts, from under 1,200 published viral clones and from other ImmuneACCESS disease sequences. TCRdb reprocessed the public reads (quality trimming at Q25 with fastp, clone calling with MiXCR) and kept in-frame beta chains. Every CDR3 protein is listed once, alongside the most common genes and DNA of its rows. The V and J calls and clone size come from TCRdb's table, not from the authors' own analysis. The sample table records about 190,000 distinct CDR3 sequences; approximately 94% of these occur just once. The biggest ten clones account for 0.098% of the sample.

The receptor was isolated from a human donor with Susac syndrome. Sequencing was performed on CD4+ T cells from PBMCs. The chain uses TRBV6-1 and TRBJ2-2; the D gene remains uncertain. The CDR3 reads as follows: CASPRTNTGELFF. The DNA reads TGTGCCAGCCCAAGAACGAACACCGGGGAGCTGTTTTTT.